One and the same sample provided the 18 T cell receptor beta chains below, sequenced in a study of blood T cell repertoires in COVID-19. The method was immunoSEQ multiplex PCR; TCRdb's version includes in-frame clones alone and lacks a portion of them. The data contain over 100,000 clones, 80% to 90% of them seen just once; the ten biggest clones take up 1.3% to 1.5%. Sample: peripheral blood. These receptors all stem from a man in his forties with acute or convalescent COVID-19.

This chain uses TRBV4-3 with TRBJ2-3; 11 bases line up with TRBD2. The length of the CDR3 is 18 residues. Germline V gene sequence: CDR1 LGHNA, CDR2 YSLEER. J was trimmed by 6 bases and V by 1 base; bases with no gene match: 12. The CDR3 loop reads CASSQAMVVAGGWDTQYF. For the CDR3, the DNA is TGCGCCAGCAGCCAAGCAATGGTGGTAGCGGGGGGGTGGGATACGCAGTATTTT.

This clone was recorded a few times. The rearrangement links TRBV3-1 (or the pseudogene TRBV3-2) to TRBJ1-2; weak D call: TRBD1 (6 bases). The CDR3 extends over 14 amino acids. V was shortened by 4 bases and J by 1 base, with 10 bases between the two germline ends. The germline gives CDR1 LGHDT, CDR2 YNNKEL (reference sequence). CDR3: CASSPRGSNYGYTF. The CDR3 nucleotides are TGTGCCAGCAGCCCAAGGGGGAGTAACTATGGCTACACCTTC.

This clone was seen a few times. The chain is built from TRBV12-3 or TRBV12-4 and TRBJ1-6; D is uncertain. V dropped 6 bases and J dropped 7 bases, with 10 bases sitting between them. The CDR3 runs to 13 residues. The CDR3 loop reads CASRVLVNSPLHF. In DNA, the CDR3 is TGTGCCAGCAGGGTATTAGTAAATTCACCCCTCCACTTT.

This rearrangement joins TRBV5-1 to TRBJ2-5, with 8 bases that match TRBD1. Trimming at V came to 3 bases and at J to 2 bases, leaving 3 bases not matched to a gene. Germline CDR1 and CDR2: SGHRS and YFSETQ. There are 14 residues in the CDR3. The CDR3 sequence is CASSWGQAQETQYF. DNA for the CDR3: TGCGCCAGCAGCTGGGGACAGGCGCAAGAGACCCAGTACTTC.

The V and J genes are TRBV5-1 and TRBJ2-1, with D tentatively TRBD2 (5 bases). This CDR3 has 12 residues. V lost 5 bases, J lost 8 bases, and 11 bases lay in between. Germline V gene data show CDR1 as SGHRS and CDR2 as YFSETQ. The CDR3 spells CASRIGSDEQFF. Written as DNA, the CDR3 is TGCGCCAGCAGGATTGGGAGCGATGAGCAGTTCTTC.

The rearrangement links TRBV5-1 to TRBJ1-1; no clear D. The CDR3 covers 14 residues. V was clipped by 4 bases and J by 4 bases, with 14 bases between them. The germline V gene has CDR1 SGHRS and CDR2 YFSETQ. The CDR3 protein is CASSQRTVSTEAFF. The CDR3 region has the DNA TGCGCCAGCAGCCAACGCACAGTCTCCACTGAAGCTTTCTTT.

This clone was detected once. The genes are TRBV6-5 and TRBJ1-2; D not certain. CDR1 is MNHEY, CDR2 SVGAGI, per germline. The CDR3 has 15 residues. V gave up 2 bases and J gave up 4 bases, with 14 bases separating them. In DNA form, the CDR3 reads TGTGCCAGCAGTTACCCCAAAATTATACTCTATGGCTACACCTTC. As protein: CASSYPKIILYGYTF.

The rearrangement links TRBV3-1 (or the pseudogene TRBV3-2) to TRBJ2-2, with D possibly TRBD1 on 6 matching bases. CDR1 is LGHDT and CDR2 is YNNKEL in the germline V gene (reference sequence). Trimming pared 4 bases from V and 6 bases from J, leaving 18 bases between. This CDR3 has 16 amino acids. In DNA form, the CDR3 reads TGTGCCAGCAGCCTGGTCAGTGGGGGCGAGGCCGGGGAGCTGTTTTTT. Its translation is CASSLVSGGEAGELFF.

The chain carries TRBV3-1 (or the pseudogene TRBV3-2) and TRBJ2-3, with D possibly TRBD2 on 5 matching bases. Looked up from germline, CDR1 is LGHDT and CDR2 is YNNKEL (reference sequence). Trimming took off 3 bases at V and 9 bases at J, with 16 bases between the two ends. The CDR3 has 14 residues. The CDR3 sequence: CASSQLTTERTQYF. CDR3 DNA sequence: TGTGCCAGCAGCCAGCTGACTACCGAGAGAACGCAGTATTTT.

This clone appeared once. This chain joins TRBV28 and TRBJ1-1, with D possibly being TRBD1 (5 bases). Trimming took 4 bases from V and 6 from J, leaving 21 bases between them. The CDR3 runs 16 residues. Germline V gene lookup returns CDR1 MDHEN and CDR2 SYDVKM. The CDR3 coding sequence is TGTGCCAGCAGTTCCCAGGGTATAGCTGTGGGTGCTGAAGCTTTCTTT. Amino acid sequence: CASSSQGIAVGAEAFF.

The CDR3 nucleotides are TGTGCCAGCAGCTCAGCGGGGGCCCGTTTGGAGCAGTTCTTC. This gives the protein CASSSAGARLEQFF. The V gene is TRBV5-5, the J gene TRBJ2-1; 8 nucleotides align to TRBD2. Germline-derived CDR1 and CDR2 are SGHKS and YYEKEE (reference sequence). The CDR3 loop spans 14 amino acids. J lost 10 bases, V lost 3 bases, and 9 bases had no gene match. The whole variable domain, remainder taken from reference TRBV5-5 and TRBJ2-1, is DAGVTQSPTHLIKTRGQQVTLRCSPISGHKSVSWYQQVLGQGPQFIFQYYEKEERGRGNFPDRFSARQFPNYSSELNVNALLLGDSALYLCASSSAGARLEQFFGPGTRLTVL.

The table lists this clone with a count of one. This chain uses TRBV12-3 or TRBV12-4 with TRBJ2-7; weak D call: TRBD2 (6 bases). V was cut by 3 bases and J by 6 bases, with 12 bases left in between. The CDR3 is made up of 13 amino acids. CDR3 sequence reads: CASSFRTSSEQYF. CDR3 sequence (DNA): TGTGCCAGCAGTTTTCGTACTAGCTCCGAGCAGTACTTC.

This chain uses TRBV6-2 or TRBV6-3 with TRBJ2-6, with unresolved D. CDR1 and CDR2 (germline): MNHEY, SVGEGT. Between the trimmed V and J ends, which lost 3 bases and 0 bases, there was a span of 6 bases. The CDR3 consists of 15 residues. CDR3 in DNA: TGTGCCAGCAGTTATTCAGTCTCTGGGGCCAACGTCCTGACTTTC. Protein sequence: CASSYSVSGANVLTF.

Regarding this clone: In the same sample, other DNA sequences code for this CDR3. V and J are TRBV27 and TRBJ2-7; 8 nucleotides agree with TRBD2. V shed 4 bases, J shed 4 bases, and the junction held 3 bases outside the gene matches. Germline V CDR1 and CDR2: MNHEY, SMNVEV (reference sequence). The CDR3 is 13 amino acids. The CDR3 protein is CASSSGGLYEQYF. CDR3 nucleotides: TGTGCCAGCAGTTCGGGGGGGCTGTACGAGCAGTACTTC.

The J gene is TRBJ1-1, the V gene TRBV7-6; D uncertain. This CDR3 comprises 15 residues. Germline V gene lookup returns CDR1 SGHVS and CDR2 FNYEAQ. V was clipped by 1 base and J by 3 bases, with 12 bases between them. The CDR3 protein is CASSLVPIGDTEAFF. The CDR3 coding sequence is TGTGCCAGCAGCTTAGTACCGATAGGAGACACTGAAGCTTTCTTT.

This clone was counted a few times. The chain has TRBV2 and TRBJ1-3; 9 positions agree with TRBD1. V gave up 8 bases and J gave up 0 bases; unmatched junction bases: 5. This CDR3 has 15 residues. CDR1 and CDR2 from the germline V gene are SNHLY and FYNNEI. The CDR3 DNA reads TGTGCCAGCGTGGGACAGGGCGACTCTGGAAACACCATATATTTT. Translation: CASVGQGDSGNTIYF.

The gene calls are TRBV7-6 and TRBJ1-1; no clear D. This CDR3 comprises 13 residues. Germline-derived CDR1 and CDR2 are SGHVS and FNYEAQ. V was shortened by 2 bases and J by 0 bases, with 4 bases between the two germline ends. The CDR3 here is CASSLTVNTEAFF. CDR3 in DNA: TGTGCCAGCAGCTTAACAGTGAACACTGAAGCTTTCTTT.

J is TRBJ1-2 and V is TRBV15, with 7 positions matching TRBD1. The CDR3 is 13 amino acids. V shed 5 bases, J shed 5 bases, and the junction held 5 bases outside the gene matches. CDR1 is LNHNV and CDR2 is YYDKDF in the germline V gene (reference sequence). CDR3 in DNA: TGTGCCACCAGCCGCGACAGGGAGTATGGCTACACCTTC. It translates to CATSRDREYGYTF.